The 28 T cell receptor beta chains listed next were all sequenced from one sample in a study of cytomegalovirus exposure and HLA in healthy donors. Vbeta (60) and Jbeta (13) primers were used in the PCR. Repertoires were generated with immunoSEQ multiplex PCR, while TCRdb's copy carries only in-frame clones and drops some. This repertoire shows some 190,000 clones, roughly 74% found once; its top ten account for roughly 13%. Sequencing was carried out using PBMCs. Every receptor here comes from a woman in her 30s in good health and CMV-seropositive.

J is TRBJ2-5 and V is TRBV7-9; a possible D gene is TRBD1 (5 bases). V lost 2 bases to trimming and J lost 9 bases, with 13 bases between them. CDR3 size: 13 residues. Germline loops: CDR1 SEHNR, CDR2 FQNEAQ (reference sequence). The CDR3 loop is CASSLLGATPQYF. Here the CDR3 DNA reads TGTGCCAGCAGCTTATTAGGGGCCACTCCCCAGTACTTC.

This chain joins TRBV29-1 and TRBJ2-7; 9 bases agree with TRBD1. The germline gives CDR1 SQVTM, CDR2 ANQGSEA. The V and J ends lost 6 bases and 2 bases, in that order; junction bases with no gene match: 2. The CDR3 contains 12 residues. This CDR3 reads CSVRQGAYEQYF. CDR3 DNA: TGCAGCGTCAGACAGGGGGCCTACGAGCAGTACTTC.

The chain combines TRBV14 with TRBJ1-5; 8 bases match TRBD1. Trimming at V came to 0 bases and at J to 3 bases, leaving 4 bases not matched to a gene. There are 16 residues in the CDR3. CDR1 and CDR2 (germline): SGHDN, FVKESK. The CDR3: CASSQDQGALNQPQHF. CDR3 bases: TGTGCCAGCAGCCAAGATCAGGGGGCCCTCAATCAGCCCCAGCATTTT.

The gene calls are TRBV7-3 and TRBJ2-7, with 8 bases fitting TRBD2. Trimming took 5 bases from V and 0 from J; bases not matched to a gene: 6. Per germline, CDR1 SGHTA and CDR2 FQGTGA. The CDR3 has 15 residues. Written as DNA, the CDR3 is TGTGCCAGCAGCATCCGGACTAGCACCTCCTACGAGCAGTACTTC. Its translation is CASSIRTSTSYEQYF.

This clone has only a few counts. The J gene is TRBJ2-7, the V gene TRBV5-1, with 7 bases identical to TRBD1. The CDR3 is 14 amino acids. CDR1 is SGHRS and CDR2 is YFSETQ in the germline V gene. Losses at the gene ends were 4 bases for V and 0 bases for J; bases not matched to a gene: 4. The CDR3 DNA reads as TGCGCCAGCAGCCCGGGACAGAGCTCCTACGAGCAGTACTTC. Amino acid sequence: CASSPGQSSYEQYF.

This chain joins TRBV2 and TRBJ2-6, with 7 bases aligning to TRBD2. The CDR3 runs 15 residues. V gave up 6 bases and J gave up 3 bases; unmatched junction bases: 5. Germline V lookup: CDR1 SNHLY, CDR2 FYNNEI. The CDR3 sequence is CASRAGLSGANVLTF. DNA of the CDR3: TGTGCCAGCAGAGCGGGGCTCAGTGGGGCCAACGTCCTGACTTTC.

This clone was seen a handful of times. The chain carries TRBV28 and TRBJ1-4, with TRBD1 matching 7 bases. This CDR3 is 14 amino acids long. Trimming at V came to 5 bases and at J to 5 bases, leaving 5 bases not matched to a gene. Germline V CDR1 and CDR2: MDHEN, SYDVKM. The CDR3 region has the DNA TGTGCCAGCAGTCTAGGGGGCGTCAATGAAAAACTGTTTTTT. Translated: CASSLGGVNEKLFF.

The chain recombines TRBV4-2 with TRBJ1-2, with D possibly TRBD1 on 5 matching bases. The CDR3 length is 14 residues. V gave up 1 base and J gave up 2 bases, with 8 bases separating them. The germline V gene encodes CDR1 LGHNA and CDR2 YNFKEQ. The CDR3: CASSQVTANYGYTF. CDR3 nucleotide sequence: TGTGCCAGCAGCCAAGTGACAGCGAACTATGGCTACACCTTC.

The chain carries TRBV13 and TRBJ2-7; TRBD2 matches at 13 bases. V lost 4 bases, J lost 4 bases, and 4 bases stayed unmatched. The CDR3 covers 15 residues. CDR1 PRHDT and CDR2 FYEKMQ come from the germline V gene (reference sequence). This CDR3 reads CASSSWTSGRYEQYF. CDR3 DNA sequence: TGTGCCAGCAGCTCATGGACTAGCGGGAGATACGAGCAGTACTTC.

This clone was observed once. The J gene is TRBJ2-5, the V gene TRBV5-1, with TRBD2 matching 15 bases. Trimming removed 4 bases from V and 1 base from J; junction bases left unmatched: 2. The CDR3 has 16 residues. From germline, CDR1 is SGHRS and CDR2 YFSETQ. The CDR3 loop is CASSLGLAGGQETQYF. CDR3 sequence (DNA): TGCGCCAGCAGCCTGGGACTAGCGGGGGGCCAAGAGACCCAGTACTTC.

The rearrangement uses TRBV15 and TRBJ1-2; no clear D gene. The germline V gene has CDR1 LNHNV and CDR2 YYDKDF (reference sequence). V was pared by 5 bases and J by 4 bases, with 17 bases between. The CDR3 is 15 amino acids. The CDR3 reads CATSSTTRNIYGYTF. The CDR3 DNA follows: TGTGCCACCAGCTCTACGACCAGGAACATCTATGGCTACACCTTC.

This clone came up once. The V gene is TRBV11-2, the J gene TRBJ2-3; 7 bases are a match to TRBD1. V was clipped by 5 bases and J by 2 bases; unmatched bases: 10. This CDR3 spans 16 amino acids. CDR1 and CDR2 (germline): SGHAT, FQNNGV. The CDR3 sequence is CASSALQGRNTDTQYF. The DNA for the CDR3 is TGTGCCAGCAGCGCACTACAGGGGCGGAACACAGATACGCAGTATTTT.

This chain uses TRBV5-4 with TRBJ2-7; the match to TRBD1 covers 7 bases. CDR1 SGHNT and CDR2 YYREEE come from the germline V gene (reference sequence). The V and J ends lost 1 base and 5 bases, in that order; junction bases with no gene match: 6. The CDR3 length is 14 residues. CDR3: CASSLRGRSHEQYF. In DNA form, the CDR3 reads TGTGCCAGCAGCTTGAGGGGGCGCAGCCACGAGCAGTACTTC.

In DNA, the CDR3 is TGTGCCAGCAGTGAACAGGCTGGTCACACTGAAGCTTTCTTT. It specifies CASSEQAGHTEAFF. The gene calls are TRBV2 and TRBJ1-1, with D unclear. V was trimmed by 2 bases and J by 3 bases, leaving 10 bases between them. Germline values: CDR1 SNHLY, CDR2 FYNNEI. This CDR3 has 14 residues.

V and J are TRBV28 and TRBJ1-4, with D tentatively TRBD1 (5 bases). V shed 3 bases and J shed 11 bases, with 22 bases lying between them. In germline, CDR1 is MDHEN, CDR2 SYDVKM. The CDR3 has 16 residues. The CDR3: CASSFVVIGGTRKLFF. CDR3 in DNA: TGTGCCAGCAGTTTTGTAGTAATTGGAGGGACCCGTAAACTGTTTTTT. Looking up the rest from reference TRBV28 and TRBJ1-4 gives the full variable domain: DVKVTQSSRYLVKRTGEKVFLECVQDMDHENMFWYRQDPGLGLRLIYFSYDVKMKEKGDIPEGYSVSREKKERFSLILESASTNQTSMYLCASSFVVIGGTRKLFFGSGTQLSVL.

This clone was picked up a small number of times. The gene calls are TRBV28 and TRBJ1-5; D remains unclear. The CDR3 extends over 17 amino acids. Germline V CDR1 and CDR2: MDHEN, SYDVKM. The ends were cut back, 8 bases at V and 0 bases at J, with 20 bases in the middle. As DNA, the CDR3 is TGTGCCAGCGAGCCAAGGGTGGACTCCCGTAGCAATCAGCCCCAGCATTTT. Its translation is CASEPRVDSRSNQPQHF.

CDR3 DNA: TGTGCCAGCAGCTTAGGTCTGGAGGACAATGAGCAGTTCTTC. It encodes CASSLGLEDNEQFF. The rearrangement joins TRBV11-3 to TRBJ2-1, with a weak D call TRBD2 (5 bases). The germline gives CDR1 SGHNT, CDR2 YENEEA. V lost 1 base and J lost 5, with 9 bases in between. There are 14 residues in the CDR3.

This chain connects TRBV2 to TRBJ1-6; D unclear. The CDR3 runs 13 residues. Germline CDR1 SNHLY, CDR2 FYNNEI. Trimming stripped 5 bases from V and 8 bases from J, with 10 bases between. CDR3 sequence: CASSPRVDSPLHF. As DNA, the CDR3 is TGTGCCAGCAGTCCGAGGGTAGATTCACCCCTCCACTTT.

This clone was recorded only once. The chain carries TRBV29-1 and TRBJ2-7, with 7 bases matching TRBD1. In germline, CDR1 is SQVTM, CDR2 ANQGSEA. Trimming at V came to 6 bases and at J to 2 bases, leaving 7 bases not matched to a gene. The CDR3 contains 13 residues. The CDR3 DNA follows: TGCAGCGTGAGTGGGGACAGAACCTACGAGCAGTACTTC. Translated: CSVSGDRTYEQYF.

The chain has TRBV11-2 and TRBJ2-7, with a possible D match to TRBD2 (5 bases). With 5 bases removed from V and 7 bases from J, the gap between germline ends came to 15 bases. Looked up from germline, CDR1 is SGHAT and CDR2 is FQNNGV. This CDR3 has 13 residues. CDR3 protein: CASSQTPEREQYF. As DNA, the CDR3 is TGTGCCAGCAGCCAGACTCCCGAGCGGGAGCAGTACTTC. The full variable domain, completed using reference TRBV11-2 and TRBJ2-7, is EAGVAQSPRYKIIEKRQSVAFWCNPISGHATLYWYQQILGQGPKLLIQFQNNGVVDDSQLPKDRFSAERLKGVDSTLKIQPAKLEDSAVYLCASSQTPEREQYFGPGTRLTVT.

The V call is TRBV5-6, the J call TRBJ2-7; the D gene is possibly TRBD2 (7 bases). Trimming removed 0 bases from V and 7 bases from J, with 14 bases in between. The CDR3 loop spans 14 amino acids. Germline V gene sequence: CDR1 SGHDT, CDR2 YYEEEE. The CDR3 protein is CASSLVGRGGEQYF. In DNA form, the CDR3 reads TGTGCCAGCAGCTTGGTTGGTAGGGGGGGGGAGCAGTACTTC.

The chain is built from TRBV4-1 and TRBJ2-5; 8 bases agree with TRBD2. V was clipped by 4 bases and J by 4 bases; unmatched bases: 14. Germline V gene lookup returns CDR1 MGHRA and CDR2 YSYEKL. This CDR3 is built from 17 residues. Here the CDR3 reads CASSLMPGRGAGETQYF. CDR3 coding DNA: TGCGCCAGCAGCCTCATGCCCGGGCGGGGGGCGGGAGAGACCCAGTACTTC.

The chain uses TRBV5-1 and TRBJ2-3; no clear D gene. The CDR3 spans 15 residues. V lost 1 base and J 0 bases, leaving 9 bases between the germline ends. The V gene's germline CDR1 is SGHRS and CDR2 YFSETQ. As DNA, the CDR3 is TGCGCCAGCAGCTTGCAGGAACTCAGCACAGATACGCAGTATTTT. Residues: CASSLQELSTDTQYF.

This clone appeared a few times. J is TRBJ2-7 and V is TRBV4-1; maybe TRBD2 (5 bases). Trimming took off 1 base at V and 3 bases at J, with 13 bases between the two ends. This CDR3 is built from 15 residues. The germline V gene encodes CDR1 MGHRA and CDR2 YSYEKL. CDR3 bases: TGCGCCAGCAGCCAAGCCCTCCCCGGGGTCTACGAGCAGTACTTC. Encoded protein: CASSQALPGVYEQYF.

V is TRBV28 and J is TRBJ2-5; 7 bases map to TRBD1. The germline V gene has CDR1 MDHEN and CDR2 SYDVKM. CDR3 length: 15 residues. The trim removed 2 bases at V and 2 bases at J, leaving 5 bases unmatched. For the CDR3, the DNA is TGTGCCAGCAGTTTAATGGGACAGATACAAGAGACCCAGTACTTC. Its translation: CASSLMGQIQETQYF.

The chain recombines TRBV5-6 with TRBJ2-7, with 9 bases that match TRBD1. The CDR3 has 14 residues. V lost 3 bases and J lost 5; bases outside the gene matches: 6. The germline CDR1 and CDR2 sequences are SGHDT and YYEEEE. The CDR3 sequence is CASSWGTGWDEQYF. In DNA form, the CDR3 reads TGTGCCAGCAGCTGGGGGACAGGGTGGGACGAGCAGTACTTC.

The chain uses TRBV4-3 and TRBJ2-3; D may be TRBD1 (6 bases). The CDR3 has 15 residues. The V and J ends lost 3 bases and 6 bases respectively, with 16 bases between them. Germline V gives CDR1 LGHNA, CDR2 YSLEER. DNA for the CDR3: TGCGCCAGCAGCCAGGACTCCACCACAGGGGATACGCAGTATTTT. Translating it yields CASSQDSTTGDTQYF.

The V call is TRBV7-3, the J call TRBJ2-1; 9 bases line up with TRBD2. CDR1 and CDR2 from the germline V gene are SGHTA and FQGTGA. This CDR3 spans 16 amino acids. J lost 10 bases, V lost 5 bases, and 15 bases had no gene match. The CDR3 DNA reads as TGTGCCAGCAGCCTAAGCGGGGGGACTTCTGGAGGGGAGCAGTTCTTC. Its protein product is CASSLSGGTSGGEQFF.